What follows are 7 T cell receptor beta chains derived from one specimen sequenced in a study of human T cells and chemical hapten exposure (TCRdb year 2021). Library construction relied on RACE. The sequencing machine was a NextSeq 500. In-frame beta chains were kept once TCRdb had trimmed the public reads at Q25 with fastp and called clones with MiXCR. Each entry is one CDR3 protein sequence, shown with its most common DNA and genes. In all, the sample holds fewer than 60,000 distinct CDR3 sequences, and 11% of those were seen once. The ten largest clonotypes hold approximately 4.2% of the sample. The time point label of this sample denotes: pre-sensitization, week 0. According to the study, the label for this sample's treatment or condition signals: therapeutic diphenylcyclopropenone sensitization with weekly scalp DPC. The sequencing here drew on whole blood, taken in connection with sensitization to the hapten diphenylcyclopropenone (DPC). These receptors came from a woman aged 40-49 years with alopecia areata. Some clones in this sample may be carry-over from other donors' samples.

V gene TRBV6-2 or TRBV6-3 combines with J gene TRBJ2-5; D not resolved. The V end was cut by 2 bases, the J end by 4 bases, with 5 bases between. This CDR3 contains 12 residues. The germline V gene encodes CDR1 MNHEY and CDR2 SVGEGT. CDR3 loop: CASSYIGETQYF. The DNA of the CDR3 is TGTGCCAGCAGTTACATCGGAGAGACCCAGTACTTC.

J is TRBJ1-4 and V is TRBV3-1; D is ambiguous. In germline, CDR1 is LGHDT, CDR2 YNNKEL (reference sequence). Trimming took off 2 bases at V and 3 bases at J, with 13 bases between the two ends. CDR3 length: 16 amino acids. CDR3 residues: CASSQRDRKPNEKLFF. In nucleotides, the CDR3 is TGTGCCAGCAGCCAACGGGATCGTAAGCCTAATGAAAAACTGTTTTTT.

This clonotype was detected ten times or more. The CDR3 loop reads CASSYVAGTYNEQFF. CDR3 nucleotide sequence: TGTGCCAGCAGTTACGTAGCGGGGACCTACAATGAGCAGTTCTTC. The chain combines TRBV6-2 or TRBV6-3 with TRBJ2-1; 8 bases fit TRBD2. The length of the CDR3 is 15 residues. The V gene's germline CDR1 is MNHEY and CDR2 SVGEGT. V shed 2 bases and J 2 bases; nucleotides not matched to a gene: 2.

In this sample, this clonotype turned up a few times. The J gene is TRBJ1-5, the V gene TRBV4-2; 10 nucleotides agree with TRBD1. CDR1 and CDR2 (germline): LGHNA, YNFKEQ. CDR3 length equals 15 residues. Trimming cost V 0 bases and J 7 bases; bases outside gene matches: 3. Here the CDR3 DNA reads TGTGCCAGCAGCCAAGATCGGACAGGGGGACAGCCCCAGCATTTT. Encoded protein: CASSQDRTGGQPQHF.

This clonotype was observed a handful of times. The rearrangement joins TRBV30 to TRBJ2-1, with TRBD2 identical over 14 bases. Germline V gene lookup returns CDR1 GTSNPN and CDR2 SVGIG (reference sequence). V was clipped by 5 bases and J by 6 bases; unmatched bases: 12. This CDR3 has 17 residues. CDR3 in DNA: TGTGCCTGGGGGACTAGCGGGAGAATAGGAGTTAGCAATGAGCAGTTCTTC. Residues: CAWGTSGRIGVSNEQFF.

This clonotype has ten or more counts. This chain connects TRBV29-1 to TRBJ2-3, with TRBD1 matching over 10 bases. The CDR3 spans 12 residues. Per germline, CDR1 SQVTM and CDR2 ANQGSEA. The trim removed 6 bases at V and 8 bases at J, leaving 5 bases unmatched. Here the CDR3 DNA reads TGCAGCGTCACCGGGACAGGGGTTACGCAGTATTTT. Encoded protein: CSVTGTGVTQYF.

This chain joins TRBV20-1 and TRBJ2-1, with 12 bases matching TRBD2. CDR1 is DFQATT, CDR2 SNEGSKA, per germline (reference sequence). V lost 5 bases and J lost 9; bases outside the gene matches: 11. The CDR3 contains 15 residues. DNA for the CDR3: TGCAGTGCTTCCGTGACTAGCGGGAGATTAAGTGAGCAGTTCTTC. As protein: CSASVTSGRLSEQFF.